Listed below are T cell receptor beta chains from one sample, sequenced in a study of blood T cell repertoires in COVID-19. Profiling relied on immunoSEQ multiplex PCR, and the TCRdb table lists in-frame clones only, not all of them. This sample yields 250,000 to 300,000 clones, of which about nine tenths are seen a single time; 11% belongs to the top ten. Sample: peripheral blood. The receptors here all came from a woman in her 30s with COVID-19, enrolled during active disease. Each CDR3 is given with its conserved first and last residue. A D gene is named only where the DNA matches it firmly. For some rows the clone size is stated as once, few or many, or as a class when expanded; others skip it.

TRBJ2-7,TRBV28,.,.,TGTGCCAGCCGGGACTCGGTGCACGAGCAGTACTTC,CASRDSVHEQYF
TRBJ2-2,TRBV11-3,.,.,TGTGCCAGCACGGACTCATACACCGGGGAGCTGTTTTTT,CASTDSYTGELFF
TRBJ1-4,TRBV7-9,TRBD1,.,TGTGCCAGCAGCGCAATGGGGACAGGGGTGGCTAATGAAAAACTGTTTTTT,CASSAMGTGVANEKLFF
TRBJ2-7,TRBV6-2/TRBV6-3,.,.,TGTGCCAGCAGCCCCTGGAGGGGAGAGCAGTACTTC,CASSPWRGEQYF
TRBJ1-2,TRBV20-1,.,.,TGCAGTGCTAGTACAGGAATGCCTGGCTACACCTTC,CSASTGMPGYTF
TRBJ1-1,TRBV5-6,.,.,TGTGCCAGCAGCTTCTCCACTGAAGCTTTCTTT,CASSFSTEAFF
TRBJ1-2,TRBV27,.,once,TGTGCCAGCAGTTCCGGACGGGAATGGGGCTATGGCTACACCTTC,CASSSGREWGYGYTF
TRBJ2-4,TRBV7-9,TRBD1,.,TGTGCCAGCAGCCCAGGACAGGGGTTGGACATTCAGTACTTC,CASSPGQGLDIQYF
TRBJ2-2,TRBV9,.,.,TGTGCCAGCAGTGGACAGAACACCGGGGAGCTGTTTTTT,CASSGQNTGELFF
TRBJ2-1,TRBV28,.,few,TGTGCCAGCAGTACACTAGCCTACAATGAGCAGTTCTTC,CASSTLAYNEQFF
TRBJ2-1,TRBV10-3,.,.,TGTGCCATCAGTGAGTCCCGCGGGGTCTCCTACAATGAGCAGTTCTTC,CAISESRGVSYNEQFF
TRBJ1-6,TRBV14,.,.,TGTGCCAGCAGCCCTCAGGGATTGAATTCACCCCTCCACTTT,CASSPQGLNSPLHF
TRBJ2-7,TRBV30,TRBD2,few,TGTGCCTGGAGTGGGGTAGGGACTAGCGGGTCCCCCTACGAGCAGTACTTC,CAWSGVGTSGSPYEQYF
TRBJ2-7,TRBV28,.,.,TGTGCCAGCAGCGCCCCACATGGGGGGATCTACGAGCAGTACTTC,CASSAPHGGIYEQYF
TRBJ1-1,TRBV2,.,.,TGTGCCAGCATTGGGGCGAACACTGAAGCTTTCTTT,CASIGANTEAFF
TRBJ2-5,TRBV7-2,.,.,TGTGCCAGCAGCGAACAGGGAAGAGAGACCCAGTACTTC,CASSEQGRETQYF
TRBJ2-5,TRBV19,.,.,TGTGCCAGTAGTGCGAGACTGGACCAAGAGACCCAGTACTTC,CASSARLDQETQYF
TRBJ2-7,TRBV5-1,.,.,TGCGCCAGCAGCTTGGCCTTACTCCACGAGCAGTACTTC,CASSLALLHEQYF
TRBJ2-1,TRBV24-1,TRBD1,once,TGTGCCACCAGAACAGGGGGAAGTGAGCAGTTCTTC,CATRTGGSEQFF
TRBJ2-3,TRBV7-2,TRBD2,.,TGTGCCTCAAAAAATAGCGGGAGTTCAGATACGCAGTATTTT,CASKNSGSSDTQYF
TRBJ1-5,TRBV5-5,.,.,TGTGCCAGCAGCTTCTTAGGGGATCAGCCCCAGCATTTT,CASSFLGDQPQHF
TRBJ2-5,TRBV9,TRBD1,.,TGTGCCAGCAGCCTTTCCCCGACAGGGCAGGAGACCCAGTACTTC,CASSLSPTGQETQYF
TRBJ2-3,TRBV6-1,TRBD2,.,TGTGCCAGCAGTGTATCATTAGCGGGAGGAGTCACAGATACGCAGTATTTT,CASSVSLAGGVTDTQYF
TRBJ2-2,TRBV11-3,.,once,TGTGCCAGCAGCCGGTTGAGTACCGGGGAGCTGTTTTTT,CASSRLSTGELFF
TRBJ2-3,TRBV6-6,.,.,TGTGCCAGCAGTTTTCGGGACACCACAGATACGCAGTATTTT,CASSFRDTTDTQYF
TRBJ2-3,TRBV6-5,.,.,TGTGCCAGCAGTTCTGACAGGTTTTATAAAGATACGCAGTATTTT,CASSSDRFYKDTQYF
TRBJ1-1,TRBV28,.,.,TGTGCCAGCAGTGGCCGTTCTGAAGCTTTCTTT,CASSGRSEAFF
TRBJ2-1,TRBV3-1/TRBV3-2,TRBD2,.,TGTGCCAGCAGCCCCAGGACTAGCGGGACTAGAAATGAGCAGTTCTTC,CASSPRTSGTRNEQFF
TRBJ2-2,TRBV10-3,TRBD2,.,TGTGCCATCAGCCCACTAGCGGGAGCTTCGGGCGGGGAGCTGTTTTTT,CAISPLAGASGGELFF
TRBJ1-2,TRBV2,.,few,TGTGCCAGCAGTCCCAAGGAGGGCTACACCTTC,CASSPKEGYTF
TRBJ2-6,TRBV4-1,TRBD1,.,TGCGCCAGCAGCCAAGCTGGGACAGGGCTACTGGGGGCCAACGTCCTGACTTTC,CASSQAGTGLLGANVLTF
TRBJ1-4,TRBV29-1,.,few,TGCAGCGGAGCCGGGGGGACTAATGAAAAACTGTTTTTT,CSGAGGTNEKLFF
TRBJ2-1,TRBV30,TRBD2,.,TGTGCCTGGAGTTCCTATAGCGGGAGAAACAATGAGCAGTTCTTC,CAWSSYSGRNNEQFF